The sequence of this T cell receptor (beta chain) was determined in a study of STAT5B mutations in CD4+ large granular lymphocyte leukemia. As for this clone: No antigen is known for it.

Study-wide results and limits: The CD4+ versus CD8+ T-LGLL clonality difference may reflect limited sample size.

Using immunoSEQ multiplex PCR, the repertoire was profiled, and TCRdb retains in-frame clones only, with some absent. This sample yields more than 40,000 clones, of which more than 65% are seen a single time; about 0.35% belongs to the top ten. The CDR3 loop spans 13 amino acids. Trimming cost V 2 bases and J 9 bases, with 13 bases left between them. Germline assignment: CDR1 SGHRS and CDR2 YFSETQ. Sequencing was carried out using CD4+ T cells from blood buffy coats. The rearrangement uses TRBV5-1 and TRBJ2-3, with a tentative D call TRBD2 (6 bases). The TCR was taken from a human donor in good health. The CDR3 spells CASSFPEGETQYF. CDR3 nucleotides: TGCGCCAGCAGCTTCCCGGAGGGTGAGACGCAGTATTTT. Looking up the rest from reference TRBV5-1 and TRBJ2-3 gives the full variable domain: KAGVTQTPRYLIKTRGQQVTLSCSPISGHRSVSWYQQTPGQGLQFLFEYFSETQRNKGNFPGRFSGRQFSNSRSEMNVSTLELGDSALYLCASSFPEGETQYFGPGTRLTVL.